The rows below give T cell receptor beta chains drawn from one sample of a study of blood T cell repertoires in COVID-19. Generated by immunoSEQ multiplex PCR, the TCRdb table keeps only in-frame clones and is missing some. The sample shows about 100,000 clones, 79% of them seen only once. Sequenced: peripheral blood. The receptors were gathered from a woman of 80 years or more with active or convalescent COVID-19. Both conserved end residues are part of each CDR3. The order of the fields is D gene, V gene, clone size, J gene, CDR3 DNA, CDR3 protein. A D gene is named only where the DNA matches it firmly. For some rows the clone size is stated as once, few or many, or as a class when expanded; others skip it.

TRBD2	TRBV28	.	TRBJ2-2	TGTGCCAGCAGTTTCCCTCGGGGTAGCGGGATGACGAGAACCGGGGAGCTGTTTTTT	CASSFPRGSGMTRTGELFF
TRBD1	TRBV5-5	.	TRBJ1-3	TGTGCCAGCAGCCCAGGGACAGGGGTTGGAAACACCATATATTTT	CASSPGTGVGNTIYF
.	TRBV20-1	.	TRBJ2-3	TGCAGTGCTAGTGGGAGTAGCGAAAGCACAGATACGCAGTATTTT	CSASGSSESTDTQYF
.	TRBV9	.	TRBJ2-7	TGTGCCAGCAGCCAACGGGCGGCGGGGTCCTACGAGCAGTACTTC	CASSQRAAGSYEQYF
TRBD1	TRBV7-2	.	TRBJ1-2	TGTGCCAGCAGCTTAGCGGGACAGAGCTATGGCTACACCTTC	CASSLAGQSYGYTF
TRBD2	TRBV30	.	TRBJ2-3	TGTGCCTGGACTAGAGGACTAGCGGGAGATACGGCAGATACGCAGTATTTT	CAWTRGLAGDTADTQYF
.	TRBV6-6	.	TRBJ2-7	TGTGCCACGTCCCGGGACACCTCCTACGAGCAGTACTTC	CATSRDTSYEQYF
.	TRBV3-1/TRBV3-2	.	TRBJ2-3	TGTGCCAGCAGCCAAGAGTCGTGGACTGTGGCAGATACGCAGTATTTT	CASSQESWTVADTQYF
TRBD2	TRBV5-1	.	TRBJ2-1	TGCGCCAGCAGCTTGTCGGCTAGCGGGTTACTAGGGAATGAGCAGTTCTTC	CASSLSASGLLGNEQFF
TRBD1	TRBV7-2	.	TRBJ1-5	TGTGCCAGCAGCCTGGACAGGATCAATCAGCCCCAGCATTTT	CASSLDRINQPQHF
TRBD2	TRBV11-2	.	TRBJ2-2	TGTGCCAGCAGCTTATTTTGGCGGGAGGGGGGCAACACCGGGGAGCTGTTTTTT	CASSLFWREGGNTGELFF
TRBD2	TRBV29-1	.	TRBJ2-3	TGCAGCGGGGGACTAGCGGGCACGGATACGCAGTATTTT	CSGGLAGTDTQYF
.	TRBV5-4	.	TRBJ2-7	TGTGCCAGCAGCCACCTGGGGGGAAACATTCAAAACGAGCAGTACTTC	CASSHLGGNIQNEQYF
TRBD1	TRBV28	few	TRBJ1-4	TGTGCCAGCAGTTTGCCCCAGGGGGCGAGGGCTAATGAAAAACTGTTTTTT	CASSLPQGARANEKLFF
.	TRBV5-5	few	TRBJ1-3	TGTGCCAGCAGCGCACGTCAAGCGGGACATACTGGAAACACCATATATTTT	CASSARQAGHTGNTIYF
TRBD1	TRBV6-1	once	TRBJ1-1	TGTGCCAGCAGTGACCGGGGGACAGATGAAGCTTTCTTT	CASSDRGTDEAFF
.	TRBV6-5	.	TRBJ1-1	TGTGCCAGCGGAGCGACACAGGGATTCACTGAAGCTTTCTTT	CASGATQGFTEAFF
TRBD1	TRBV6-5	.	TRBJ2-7	TGTGCCAGCAGCCCACAGGGGTACGAGCAGTACTTC	CASSPQGYEQYF
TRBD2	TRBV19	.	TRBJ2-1	TGTGCCAGTAGTGCAAATAGCGGGAGTAAATACAATGAGCAGTTCTTC	CASSANSGSKYNEQFF